This T cell receptor beta chain stems from a study of CD8+ T cells in alopecia areata listed by TCRdb under 2018. For the study in its entirety: The treated patients, all with moderate-to-severe alopecia areata, were enrolled in an open-label pilot trial of oral tofacitinib given at 5 to 10 mg twice daily. Tofacitinib was given for 6 to 18 months, followed by 6 months of follow-up off drug to assess delayed response and recurrence. In both human patients and the C3H/HeJ mouse model, the study applied high-throughput TCRbeta sequencing to look at T cell clonal expansion in alopecia areata. Human TCRbeta sequencing covered scalp tissue and sorted CD4+ and CD8+ peripheral blood T cells from patchy and totalis/universalis alopecia areata patients and healthy controls. Biopsies were taken from tofacitinib-treated patients at baseline and again at 4 and 24 weeks into treatment, and several of those patients also had a later scalp biopsy. Scalp clonality was compared across normal scalp (n=4), patchy alopecia areata scalp (n=8), and alopecia totalis/universalis scalp (n=8). RNA was extracted with the PAXgene miRNA kit for fixed scalp, the miRNeasy kit for PBMCs, and the RNeasy kit for mouse skin. Amplification of TCRbeta CDR3 regions was done by immunoSEQ multiplex PCR using 35 Vbeta forward primers and 13 Jbeta reverse primers. Here is what the overall study found, with its caveats: Lesional scalp, especially in alopecia totalis/universalis, showed higher clonality and more expanded CD8+ clones than normal scalp, suggesting antigenic drive. Shared TCR sequences between patients were less evident than in mice, which may be partly attributable to HLA diversity in the patient population. Unlike mouse skin, where gammadelta T cells dominate, normal human skin contains resident alphabeta T cells that get sequenced too, which complicates analysis of the scalp TCR repertoire.

Library preparation was by the immunoSEQ multiplex PCR assay. RNA was extracted from all samples and reverse transcribed into cDNA, which served as template for TCR sequencing. First-strand cDNA was synthesized using SuperScript III with a 2:1 mix of oligo-dT and random hexamers. A synthetic immune receptor repertoire was used to gauge amplification bias, and whatever bias remained was removed computationally. Under the source paper's analysis protocol: After raw reads were preprocessed to remove errors, the CDR3 was defined following IMGT conventions as running from the conserved cysteine to phenylalanine. Clonality was computed by normalizing Shannon entropy by log2 of the number of productive unique TCRs and subtracting the result from 1. Whether scalp clones were CD4 or CD8 was inferred by matching scalp TCRbeta sequences against CD4 and CD8 repertoires sorted from blood. Not all clones reach the TCRdb copy of this immuneACCESS table, which keeps in-frame sequences only. Checked studies attribute under half of the gap to unresolved V genes and leave the rest unexplained. The V and J calls and the clone size are those of that table, but D and trimming were determined from the DNA. The sample data list 130,000 to 150,000 clones, and around 51% of these were observed just once. The ten top clones hold over 0.75% of the sample.

The table lists this clone with a few counts. Its antigen has not been determined. No quality values exist for individual bases; no much larger clone is one base distant. The label giving this sample's time point can be read as: baseline before oral tofacitinib. Peripheral blood and lesional scalp punch biopsies were obtained from patients with alopecia areata. After PBMCs were isolated by density centrifugation and stained for CD3, CD4 and CD8, a FACSAria was used to sort CD4+ and CD8+ T cells. The CDR3 goes from the cysteine to the phenylalanine over 12 residues. Of all the DNA, just the CDR3 is kept, 36 bases in frame from base 1. As encoded in the germline V gene, CDR1 is SGHAT while CDR2 is FQNNGV. Relative to germline, V is 8 bases shorter and J is 1 base shorter, with 8 bases between their ends.

The receptor's source is a human donor with alopecia areata. The V and J genes are TRBV11-2 and TRBJ2-5, with an unclear D gene assignment. The sequenced sample was CD4+ T cells sorted from blood, obtained at week 0. The DNA sequence follows: TGTGCCAGCGGCCCCTCCCAAGAGACCCAGTACTTC. Translation gives CASGPSQETQYF.